Listed below are T cell receptor beta chains from one sample, sequenced in a study of blood T cell repertoires in COVID-19. TCRdb keeps only in-frame clones here, not all; method: immunoSEQ multiplex PCR. The sample has more than 140,000 clones, around 88% seen once. The sample comprised peripheral blood. These TCRs come from an older woman with acute or convalescent COVID-19. Each CDR3 is given with its conserved first and last residue. The order of the fields is CDR3 length, clone size, J gene, V gene, D gene, CDR3 protein, CDR3 DNA. D genes are given only for firm matches. For some rows the clone size is stated as once, few or many, or as a class when expanded; others skip it.

length: 15
size: NA
J: TRBJ2-5
V: TRBV9
D: NA
CDR3: CASSVERGAQETQYF
DNA: TGTGCCAGCAGCGTAGAACGGGGGGCCCAAGAGACCCAGTACTTC

length: 14
size: NA
J: TRBJ2-3
V: TRBV28
D: TRBD1
CDR3: CASKGTGGSDTQYF
DNA: TGTGCCAGCAAGGGGACAGGGGGCTCCGATACGCAGTATTTT

length: 15
size: NA
J: TRBJ2-7
V: TRBV5-1
D: TRBD1
CDR3: CASSRDETGTHEQYF
DNA: TGCGCCAGCAGCAGGGATGAGACAGGGACCCACGAGCAGTACTTC

length: 13
size: NA
J: TRBJ1-2
V: TRBV30
D: NA
CDR3: CAWSGTTGYGYTF
DNA: TGTGCCTGGAGTGGGACAACAGGCTATGGCTACACCTTC

length: 12
size: NA
J: TRBJ1-6
V: TRBV5-1
D: NA
CDR3: CASSSYGEALHF
DNA: TGCGCCAGCAGCTCCTATGGGGAGGCCCTCCACTTT

length: 15
size: NA
J: TRBJ1-2
V: TRBV4-3
D: NA
CDR3: CASSQDLITHYGYTF
DNA: TGCGCCAGCAGCCAAGATCTGATCACACATTATGGCTACACCTTC

length: 17
size: NA
J: TRBJ1-2
V: TRBV28
D: TRBD1
CDR3: CASSRRTGGGVVYGYTF
DNA: TGTGCCAGCAGTCGCCGGACAGGGGGGGGAGTAGTCTATGGCTACACCTTC

length: 13
size: NA
J: TRBJ1-2
V: TRBV18
D: NA
CDR3: CASSPLEGRGYTF
DNA: TGTGCCAGCTCACCACTGGAAGGGAGGGGCTACACCTTC

length: 16
size: NA
J: TRBJ2-2
V: TRBV7-9
D: TRBD1
CDR3: CASSLKGQGNTGELFF
DNA: TGTGCCAGCAGCCTCAAGGGACAGGGAAACACCGGGGAGCTGTTTTTT

length: 18
size: NA
J: TRBJ1-3
V: TRBV7-9
D: TRBD1
CDR3: CASSYSGTGEDSGNTIYF
DNA: TGTGCCAGCAGCTACTCCGGGACAGGGGAAGACTCTGGAAACACCATATATTTT

length: 16
size: NA
J: TRBJ1-5
V: TRBV4-3
D: TRBD1
CDR3: CASSQDRARGDQPQHF
DNA: TGCGCCAGCAGCCAAGATCGAGCCAGGGGGGATCAGCCCCAGCATTTT

length: 12
size: NA
J: TRBJ2-1
V: TRBV7-9
D: TRBD1
CDR3: CASLTGTNEQFF
DNA: TGTGCCAGCTTGACAGGGACCAATGAGCAGTTCTTC

length: 11
size: NA
J: TRBJ2-3
V: TRBV11-2
D: NA
CDR3: CASSSTDTQYF
DNA: TGTGCCAGTAGTAGCACAGATACGCAGTATTTT

length: 15
size: NA
J: TRBJ1-3
V: TRBV10-3
D: TRBD1
CDR3: CAISEYQGAQNTIYF
DNA: TGTGCCATCAGTGAATATCAGGGGGCTCAGAACACCATATATTTT

length: 14
size: NA
J: TRBJ2-1
V: TRBV6-5
D: NA
CDR3: CASKADRSYNEQFF
DNA: TGTGCCAGCAAAGCCGATCGCTCCTACAATGAGCAGTTCTTC

length: 15
size: NA
J: TRBJ1-1
V: TRBV20-1
D: NA
CDR3: CSASPLDRLNTEAFF
DNA: TGCAGTGCTAGTCCCCTCGACAGATTGAACACTGAAGCTTTCTTT

length: 17
size: NA
J: TRBJ2-5
V: TRBV9
D: NA
CDR3: CASSARGDRQPQETQYF
DNA: TGTGCCAGCAGCGCGAGGGGGGACAGACAACCCCAAGAGACCCAGTACTTC

length: 14
size: NA
J: TRBJ2-7
V: TRBV4-1
D: NA
CDR3: CASSQATGFYEQYF
DNA: TGCGCCAGCAGCCAAGCTACAGGCTTTTACGAGCAGTACTTC

length: 13
size: once
J: TRBJ2-5
V: TRBV19
D: NA
CDR3: CASSRGQLETQYF
DNA: TGTGCCAGTAGTAGAGGGCAGTTAGAGACCCAGTACTTC

length: 15
size: once
J: TRBJ2-7
V: TRBV9
D: TRBD1
CDR3: CASSPSGTGFYEQYF
DNA: TGTGCCAGCAGCCCATCCGGGACAGGCTTCTACGAGCAGTACTTC

length: 17
size: NA
J: TRBJ2-3
V: TRBV3-1/TRBV3-2
D: TRBD2
CDR3: CASSQELAGSPTDTQYF
DNA: TGTGCCAGCAGCCAAGAACTAGCGGGGAGCCCCACAGATACGCAGTATTTT

length: 17
size: NA
J: TRBJ1-1
V: TRBV3-1/TRBV3-2
D: TRBD1
CDR3: CASSPGTGRERNTEAFF
DNA: TGTGCCAGCAGCCCCGGGACAGGGAGAGAGAGGAACACTGAAGCTTTCTTT

length: 13
size: NA
J: TRBJ2-5
V: TRBV12-3/TRBV12-4
D: TRBD1
CDR3: CASRQGARETQYF
DNA: TGTGCCAGCAGGCAGGGGGCGCGAGAGACCCAGTACTTC

length: 16
size: once
J: TRBJ1-4
V: TRBV4-2
D: NA
CDR3: CASSPSAGPGNEKLFF
DNA: TGTGCCAGCAGCCCCTCGGCTGGGCCCGGTAATGAAAAACTGTTTTTT

length: 13
size: NA
J: TRBJ2-1
V: TRBV19
D: NA
CDR3: CASRLAATDEQFF
DNA: TGTGCCAGTAGATTAGCGGCTACGGATGAGCAGTTCTTC

length: 17
size: NA
J: TRBJ1-5
V: TRBV7-7
D: NA
CDR3: CASSLPHTRVRNQPQHF
DNA: TGTGCTAGCAGCTTACCTCATACGAGGGTGCGCAATCAGCCCCAGCATTTT

length: 16
size: NA
J: TRBJ2-1
V: TRBV3-1/TRBV3-2
D: NA
CDR3: CASSQGDWDTALEQFF
DNA: TGTGCCAGCAGCCAAGGTGATTGGGACACGGCGTTGGAGCAGTTCTTC

length: 12
size: NA
J: TRBJ1-5
V: TRBV5-8
D: NA
CDR3: CASSLRNQPQHF
DNA: TGTGCCAGCAGCCTACGGAATCAGCCCCAGCATTTT

length: 14
size: NA
J: TRBJ1-1
V: TRBV28
D: NA
CDR3: CASSTPGGYVEAFF
DNA: TGTGCCAGCAGCACCCCGGGGGGCTACGTTGAAGCTTTCTTT

length: 16
size: NA
J: TRBJ1-6
V: TRBV3-1/TRBV3-2
D: TRBD1
CDR3: CASSLPGQGLGSPLHF
DNA: TGTGCCAGCAGCCTCCCGGGACAGGGTCTAGGTTCACCCCTCCACTTT

length: 15
size: NA
J: TRBJ1-3
V: TRBV9
D: NA
CDR3: CASSGGLLSGNTIYF
DNA: TGTGCCAGCAGCGGGGGACTGCTCTCTGGAAACACCATATATTTT

length: 13
size: NA
J: TRBJ2-2
V: TRBV29-1
D: NA
CDR3: CSVGTANTGELFF
DNA: TGCAGCGTTGGGACAGCGAACACCGGGGAGCTGTTTTTT

length: 15
size: NA
J: TRBJ1-6
V: TRBV7-9
D: NA
CDR3: CASSLRQGHNSPLHF
DNA: TGTGCCAGCAGCTTAAGGCAGGGCCATAATTCACCCCTCCACTTT

length: 14
size: NA
J: TRBJ2-3
V: TRBV6-5
D: TRBD2
CDR3: CASSSTSGKDTQYF
DNA: TGTGCCAGCAGCTCTACAAGCGGGAAAGATACGCAGTATTTT

length: 17
size: once
J: TRBJ1-6
V: TRBV9
D: TRBD1
CDR3: CASSAQRWGQGLMPLHF
DNA: TGTGCCAGCAGCGCGCAGCGGTGGGGACAGGGACTGATGCCCCTCCACTTT

length: 15
size: NA
J: TRBJ2-7
V: TRBV2
D: TRBD1
CDR3: CASSHRGSPRYEQYF
DNA: TGTGCCAGCAGCCACAGGGGATCTCCCCGCTACGAGCAGTACTTC

length: 14
size: NA
J: TRBJ2-2
V: TRBV5-1
D: NA
CDR3: CASSFLSPSGELFF
DNA: TGCGCCAGCAGCTTTTTATCTCCGTCCGGGGAGCTGTTTTTT

length: 14
size: NA
J: TRBJ2-7
V: TRBV28
D: TRBD1
CDR3: CASSSGTGYHEQYF
DNA: TGTGCCAGCAGTTCCGGGACAGGGTACCACGAGCAGTACTTC

length: 17
size: NA
J: TRBJ1-1
V: TRBV10-3
D: TRBD1
CDR3: CAISARGTGSMNTEAFF
DNA: TGTGCCATCAGTGCGAGGGGGACAGGGAGCATGAACACTGAAGCTTTCTTT

length: 14
size: NA
J: TRBJ2-2
V: TRBV11-1
D: NA
CDR3: CASSPGRLTGELFF
DNA: TGTGCCAGCAGCCCGGGGAGATTAACCGGGGAGCTGTTTTTT

length: 15
size: NA
J: TRBJ1-2
V: TRBV2
D: NA
CDR3: CASSSGQGGARGYTF
DNA: TGTGCCAGCAGCTCAGGGCAGGGTGGGGCGCGAGGCTACACCTTC

length: 15
size: NA
J: TRBJ2-1
V: TRBV24-1
D: TRBD1
CDR3: CATSDYSGTDNEQFF
DNA: TGTGCCACCAGTGACTATAGTGGGACAGACAATGAGCAGTTCTTC

length: 15
size: NA
J: TRBJ1-2
V: TRBV3-1/TRBV3-2
D: NA
CDR3: CASSQVRGVHYGYTF
DNA: TGTGCCAGCAGCCAAGTGAGAGGAGTCCACTATGGCTACACCTTC

length: 15
size: NA
J: TRBJ2-1
V: TRBV19
D: TRBD1
CDR3: CASSMGDRGFDEQFF
DNA: TGTGCCAGTAGTATGGGGGACAGGGGGTTCGATGAGCAGTTCTTC

length: 14
size: NA
J: TRBJ1-2
V: TRBV6-5
D: NA
CDR3: CASSPLSRGVGYTF
DNA: TGTGCCAGCAGTCCCCTCAGCAGGGGAGTCGGCTACACCTTC

length: 11
size: NA
J: TRBJ1-2
V: TRBV30
D: NA
CDR3: CAWSNGAGYTF
DNA: TGTGCCTGGAGCAATGGGGCTGGCTACACCTTC

length: 13
size: NA
J: TRBJ1-5
V: TRBV7-2
D: NA
CDR3: CASTMTSGQPQHF
DNA: TGTGCCAGCACCATGACTTCGGGTCAGCCCCAGCATTTT

length: 15
size: NA
J: TRBJ1-6
V: TRBV5-4
D: TRBD1
CDR3: CASSLASGGDSPLHF
DNA: TGTGCCAGCAGCTTGGCGTCAGGGGGTGACTCACCCCTCCACTTT

length: 16
size: NA
J: TRBJ2-3
V: TRBV11-1
D: NA
CDR3: CASSLDVGGTTDTQYF
DNA: TGTGCCAGCAGCTTAGATGTCGGAGGAACCACAGATACGCAGTATTTT

length: 16
size: NA
J: TRBJ1-3
V: TRBV9
D: NA
CDR3: CASSVEEGPTGNTIYF
DNA: TGTGCCAGCAGCGTAGAGGAGGGGCCAACGGGAAACACCATATATTTT

length: 14
size: few
J: TRBJ2-1
V: TRBV18
D: NA
CDR3: CASSRGGPYNEQFF
DNA: TGTGCCAGCTCACGGGGGGGCCCCTACAATGAGCAGTTCTTC